Listed below are T cell receptor beta chains from one sample, sequenced in a study of T cell repertoires in aging, cancer and after chemotherapy. TCRdb reanalysed the multiplex PCR reads using MiXCR and keeps one entry per CDR3 protein. The sample records approximately 6,400 distinct CDR3 sequences, approximately 40% being singletons. The sequenced material came from blood. These receptors came from a human donor in good health. Both conserved end residues are part of each CDR3. D genes are given only for firm matches. Not all rows give a size; the values are once, few, many and, for expanded clones, a class.

size: .; D: .; length: 11; V: TRBV24-1; J: TRBJ2-7; CDR3: CATSAGHEQYF; DNA: TGTGCCACCAGTGCAGGGCACGAGCAGTACTTC
size: .; D: TRBD1; length: 13; V: TRBV18; J: TRBJ1-1; CDR3: CASSQARDREAFF; DNA: TGTGCCAGCTCCCAAGCCAGGGACAGAGAAGCTTTCTTT
size: .; D: .; length: 17; V: TRBV24-1; J: TRBJ2-5; CDR3: CATSDPPWQGGGETQYF; DNA: TGTGCCACCAGTGATCCCCCTTGGCAGGGAGGGGGAGAGACCCAGTACTTC
size: .; D: .; length: 13; V: TRBV18; J: TRBJ1-2; CDR3: CASSPGQEVGYTF; DNA: TGTGCCAGCTCACCAGGTCAGGAGGTTGGCTACACCTTC
size: .; D: .; length: 15; V: TRBV5-5; J: TRBJ2-5; CDR3: CASSLAGAHQETQYF; DNA: TGTGCCAGCAGCCTCGCAGGGGCCCACCAAGAGACCCAGTACTTC
size: few; D: .; length: 12; V: TRBV15; J: TRBJ2-7; CDR3: CATSDASYEQYF; DNA: TGTGCCACCAGCGACGCGTCCTACGAGCAGTACTTC
size: .; D: .; length: 14; V: TRBV5-6; J: TRBJ1-4; CDR3: CASSLGSKNEKLFF; DNA: TGTGCCAGCAGCTTGGGCAGCAAGAATGAAAAACTGTTTTTT
size: medium-sized; D: TRBD2; length: 15; V: TRBV12-3/TRBV12-4; J: TRBJ2-5; CDR3: CASSPTSGGRETQYF; DNA: TGTGCCAGCAGTCCAACTAGCGGGGGGCGGGAGACCCAGTACTTC
size: few; D: .; length: 13; V: TRBV12-3/TRBV12-4; J: TRBJ1-2; CDR3: CASSLPPNYGYTF; DNA: TGTGCCAGCAGTTTGCCCCCCAACTATGGCTACACCTTC
size: .; D: .; length: 16; V: TRBV27; J: TRBJ2-1; CDR3: CVSSLWEQGWRNEQFF; DNA: TGTGTTAGCAGTTTATGGGAACAGGGCTGGAGGAATGAGCAGTTCTTC
size: .; D: .; length: 14; V: TRBV5-1; J: TRBJ2-5; CDR3: CASSPPGYQETQYF; DNA: TGCGCCAGCAGCCCACCAGGGTACCAAGAGACCCAGTACTTC
size: .; D: TRBD1; length: 16; V: TRBV27; J: TRBJ1-2; CDR3: CASSLSTGEVNYGYTF; DNA: TGTGCCAGCAGTTTATCGACAGGGGAGGTCAACTATGGCTACACCTTC
size: .; D: TRBD1; length: 16; V: TRBV4-3; J: TRBJ2-2; CDR3: CASSQEDRGNTGELFF; DNA: TGCGCCAGCAGCCAAGAGGACAGGGGGAACACCGGGGAGCTGTTTTTT
size: .; D: .; length: 15; V: TRBV12-3/TRBV12-4; J: TRBJ1-2; CDR3: CASSPLVGEGYGYTF; DNA: TGTGCCAGCAGCCCCTTGGTTGGGGAGGGCTATGGCTACACCTTC
size: .; D: TRBD2; length: 15; V: TRBV27; J: TRBJ2-7; CDR3: CASSLPGLATYEQYF; DNA: TGTGCCAGCAGTCTCCCGGGACTAGCAACCTACGAGCAGTACTTC
size: .; D: TRBD2; length: 15; V: TRBV14; J: TRBJ2-3; CDR3: CASSYLAGSTDTQYF; DNA: TGTGCCAGCAGCTACCTAGCGGGGAGCACAGATACGCAGTATTTT
size: few; D: TRBD1; length: 18; V: TRBV28; J: TRBJ2-5; CDR3: CASRDRGQGAYPSETQYF; DNA: TGTGCCAGCAGGGACCGGGGGCAGGGGGCTTATCCAAGCGAGACCCAGTACTTC
size: medium-sized; D: .; length: 13; V: TRBV11-3; J: TRBJ2-1; CDR3: CASSPGAGNEQFF; DNA: TGTGCCAGCAGCCCCGGGGCAGGCAATGAGCAGTTCTTC
size: .; D: TRBD1; length: 15; V: TRBV6-5; J: TRBJ2-7; CDR3: CASRGAETGSYEQYF; DNA: TGTGCCAGCAGAGGGGCCGAGACAGGGTCCTACGAGCAGTACTTC
size: medium-sized; D: TRBD1; length: 15; V: TRBV5-6; J: TRBJ2-7; CDR3: CASSLVGTGSYEQYF; DNA: TGTGCCAGCAGCTTGGTCGGGACAGGGAGCTACGAGCAGTACTTC
size: .; D: TRBD2; length: 17; V: TRBV19; J: TRBJ2-1; CDR3: CASSIDEGAGLYNEQFF; DNA: TGTGCCAGTAGTATAGATGAGGGAGCGGGACTCTACAATGAGCAGTTCTTC
size: .; D: TRBD1; length: 15; V: TRBV18; J: TRBJ1-4; CDR3: CASSEGTGSNEKLFF; DNA: TGTGCCAGCTCCGAAGGGACAGGCAGTAATGAAAAACTGTTTTTT
size: .; D: .; length: 13; V: TRBV6-2/TRBV6-3; J: TRBJ2-7; CDR3: CASLRDNSYEQYF; DNA: TGTGCCAGCCTCAGGGACAACTCCTACGAGCAGTACTTC
size: .; D: .; length: 15; V: TRBV6-2/TRBV6-3; J: TRBJ2-7; CDR3: CASSYSNYPAHEQYF; DNA: TGTGCCAGCAGTTACTCGAATTACCCCGCCCACGAGCAGTACTTC
size: .; D: TRBD2; length: 15; V: TRBV27; J: TRBJ2-5; CDR3: CASSLSLAGGGTQYF; DNA: TGTGCCAGCAGTTTATCATTAGCGGGGGGGGGGACCCAGTACTTC
size: .; D: TRBD1; length: 16; V: TRBV5-6; J: TRBJ1-1; CDR3: CASSPVQGAGATEAFF; DNA: TGTGCCAGCAGCCCAGTACAGGGGGCGGGCGCCACTGAAGCTTTCTTT
size: .; D: TRBD2; length: 19; V: TRBV6-2/TRBV6-3; J: TRBJ2-1; CDR3: CASRGLGLAGGLLQGEQFF; DNA: TGTGCCAGCAGAGGGTTGGGACTAGCGGGGGGGCTGCTGCAAGGTGAGCAGTTCTTC
size: .; D: .; length: 16; V: TRBV15; J: TRBJ2-4; CDR3: CATSRDRGDTKNIQYF; DNA: TGTGCCACCAGCAGAGACAGGGGAGATACCAAAAACATTCAGTACTTC
size: .; D: .; length: 14; V: TRBV20-1; J: TRBJ2-7; CDR3: CSASVPGIPYEQYF; DNA: TGCAGTGCTAGCGTACCCGGGATCCCCTACGAGCAGTACTTC
size: .; D: .; length: 16; V: TRBV11-3; J: TRBJ1-4; CDR3: CASSIQGVEANEKLFF; DNA: TGTGCCAGTAGTATCCAGGGCGTAGAAGCTAATGAAAAACTGTTTTTT
size: .; D: TRBD1; length: 15; V: TRBV11-1; J: TRBJ1-2; CDR3: CASSQPRTGFYGYTF; DNA: TGTGCCAGCAGCCAACCCCGGACAGGCTTCTATGGCTACACCTTC
size: .; D: .; length: 13; V: TRBV29-1; J: TRBJ1-3; CDR3: CSVGVKAGNTIYF; DNA: TGCAGCGTGGGGGTAAAGGCTGGAAACACCATATATTTT
size: .; D: .; length: 13; V: TRBV29-1; J: TRBJ2-5; CDR3: CSVGGGDQETQYF; DNA: TGCAGCGTTGGTGGCGGAGACCAAGAGACCCAGTACTTC
size: .; D: .; length: 16; V: TRBV5-1; J: TRBJ2-7; CDR3: CASSYSPQAKTYEQYF; DNA: TGCGCCAGCAGCTACTCCCCACAGGCCAAGACCTACGAGCAGTACTTC
size: .; D: .; length: 14; V: TRBV5-6; J: TRBJ1-2; CDR3: CASSSSTGNYGYTF; DNA: TGTGCCAGCAGCTCCTCTACAGGGAACTATGGCTACACCTTC
size: .; D: .; length: 11; V: TRBV18; J: TRBJ2-7; CDR3: CASSTGPEQYF; DNA: TGTGCCAGCTCCACAGGGCCCGAGCAGTACTTC
size: .; D: .; length: 16; V: TRBV6-2/TRBV6-3; J: TRBJ1-2; CDR3: CASSSAGISGGSGYTF; DNA: TGTGCCAGCAGTTCAGCGGGTATTTCGGGGGGCTCTGGCTACACCTTC
size: medium-sized; D: .; length: 15; V: TRBV19; J: TRBJ1-1; CDR3: CASSIIPAVNTEAFF; DNA: TGTGCCAGTAGTATCATCCCTGCGGTGAACACTGAAGCTTTCTTT
size: few; D: TRBD1; length: 14; V: TRBV27; J: TRBJ2-7; CDR3: CASSLSGGIGEQYF; DNA: TGTGCCAGCAGTTTATCAGGGGGCATCGGCGAGCAGTACTTC
size: .; D: TRBD2; length: 18; V: TRBV10-3; J: TRBJ2-1; CDR3: CAISGNSGGANSYNEQFF; DNA: TGTGCCATCAGTGGAAATAGCGGGGGCGCTAACTCCTACAATGAGCAGTTCTTC
size: .; D: .; length: 15; V: TRBV6-5; J: TRBJ2-7; CDR3: CASSWNREGGYEQYF; DNA: TGTGCCAGCAGTTGGAACAGGGAAGGAGGCTACGAGCAGTACTTC
size: .; D: TRBD1; length: 15; V: TRBV18; J: TRBJ2-1; CDR3: CASSPRRTGGDEQFF; DNA: TGTGCCAGCTCACCACGGAGGACAGGGGGCGATGAGCAGTTCTTC
size: .; D: .; length: 14; V: TRBV28; J: TRBJ1-1; CDR3: CASSSAGSYTEAFF; DNA: TGTGCCAGCAGTTCGGCGGGGAGTTACACTGAAGCTTTCTTT
size: .; D: TRBD1; length: 14; V: TRBV28; J: TRBJ1-1; CDR3: CASSLGTENTEAFF; DNA: TGTGCCAGCAGTTTAGGGACAGAGAACACTGAAGCTTTCTTT
size: .; D: .; length: 17; V: TRBV28; J: TRBJ1-6; CDR3: CASSFADPLAYNSPLHF; DNA: TGTGCCAGCAGTTTTGCGGACCCACTGGCTTATAATTCACCCCTCCACTTT
size: few; D: .; length: 12; V: TRBV12-3/TRBV12-4; J: TRBJ2-1; CDR3: CASSLASFEQFF; DNA: TGTGCCAGCAGTTTGGCTAGCTTTGAGCAGTTCTTC
size: few; D: TRBD2; length: 15; V: TRBV6-2/TRBV6-3; J: TRBJ2-3; CDR3: CASSYSTSGGDTQYF; DNA: TGTGCCAGCAGTTACTCGACTAGCGGGGGGGATACGCAGTATTTT
size: few; D: .; length: 14; V: TRBV5-6; J: TRBJ1-2; CDR3: CASSLMGPDYGYTF; DNA: TGTGCCAGCAGCTTGATGGGGCCTGACTATGGCTACACCTTC
size: few; D: TRBD2; length: 15; V: TRBV6-5; J: TRBJ2-3; CDR3: CASSPGLAGRDTQYF; DNA: TGTGCCAGCAGCCCGGGACTAGCGGGACGGGATACGCAGTATTTT
size: .; D: TRBD2; length: 14; V: TRBV6-5; J: TRBJ2-1; CDR3: CASSSGRSYNEQFF; DNA: TGTGCCAGCAGTAGCGGGAGATCCTACAATGAGCAGTTCTTC
size: .; D: .; length: 16; V: TRBV13; J: TRBJ2-3; CDR3: CASSTGAGASTDTQYF; DNA: TGTGCCAGCAGCACCGGGGCGGGGGCCAGCACAGATACGCAGTATTTT
size: few; D: .; length: 15; V: TRBV6-5; J: TRBJ1-3; CDR3: CASLSRTASGNTIYF; DNA: TGTGCCAGCCTCAGTCGGACTGCCTCTGGAAACACCATATATTTT
size: once; D: TRBD1; length: 15; V: TRBV5-1; J: TRBJ1-2; CDR3: CASSIQGAFDYGYTF; DNA: TGTGCCAGTAGTATTCAGGGGGCATTTGACTATGGCTACACCTTC
size: few; D: .; length: 10; V: TRBV6-5; J: TRBJ1-2; CDR3: CASRNYGYTF; DNA: TGTGCCAGCAGAAACTATGGCTACACCTTC
size: few; D: TRBD2; length: 18; V: TRBV27; J: TRBJ2-1; CDR3: CASSGLAGASSSYNEQFF; DNA: TGTGCCAGCAGCGGACTAGCGGGGGCTTCAAGCTCCTACAATGAGCAGTTCTTC
size: .; D: .; length: 15; V: TRBV20-1; J: TRBJ2-1; CDR3: CSARTGLGLNNEQFF; DNA: TGCAGTGCTAGAACGGGGCTGGGGCTGAACAATGAGCAGTTCTTC
size: .; D: .; length: 16; V: TRBV2; J: TRBJ2-7; CDR3: CASSLRQAMLSYEQYF; DNA: TGTGCCAGCAGCCTCAGACAGGCGATGCTCTCCTACGAGCAGTACTTC
size: .; D: .; length: 13; V: TRBV20-1; J: TRBJ1-5; CDR3: CSASVTQGQPQHF; DNA: TGCAGTGCTAGCGTGACACAGGGTCAGCCCCAGCATTTT
size: large; D: TRBD2; length: 13; V: TRBV29-1; J: TRBJ2-7; CDR3: CSVRPGEGYEQYF; DNA: TGCAGCGTTCGCCCCGGGGAGGGCTACGAGCAGTACTTC